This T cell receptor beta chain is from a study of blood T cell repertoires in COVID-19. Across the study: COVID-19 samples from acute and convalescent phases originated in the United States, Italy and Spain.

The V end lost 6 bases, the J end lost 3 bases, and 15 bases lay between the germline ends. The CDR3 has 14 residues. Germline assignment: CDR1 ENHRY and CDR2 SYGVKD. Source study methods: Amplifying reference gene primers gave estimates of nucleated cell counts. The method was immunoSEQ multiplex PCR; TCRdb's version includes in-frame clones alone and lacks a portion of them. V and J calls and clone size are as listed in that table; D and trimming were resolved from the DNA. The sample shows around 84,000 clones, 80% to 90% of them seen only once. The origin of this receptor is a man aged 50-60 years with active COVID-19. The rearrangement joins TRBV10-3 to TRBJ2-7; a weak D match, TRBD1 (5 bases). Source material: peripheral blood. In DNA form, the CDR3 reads TGTGCCATCAGCCGAGACAGTCAAGGCTACGAGCAGTACTTC. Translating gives CAISRDSQGYEQYF.